This section outlines one T cell receptor (beta chain) sequence together with its context. The CDR3 loop spans 13 amino acids. Germline V gene lookup returns CDR1 SGHTA and CDR2 FQGTGA. V lost 2 bases and J lost 8, with 12 bases in between. This specimen belongs to a study of T cell repertoires in cytomegalovirus infection. TCRdb reprocessed the reads with MiXCR, giving one entry per CDR3 protein. The sample has roughly 200,000 distinct CDR3 sequences; 7.5% to 10% are singletons. Sample: PBMCs. This clonotype was obtained from a human donor in good health (CMV status not recorded). Some clones in this sample may be carry-over from other donors' samples. The chain is built from TRBV7-3 and TRBJ1-2; possible D gene TRBD1, 5 bases. The CDR3 DNA reads TGTGCCAGCAGCTTAGGACAAGACGTAGGCTACACCTTC. Its protein product is CASSLGQDVGYTF. Using reference TRBV7-3 and TRBJ1-2 for the parts outside the CDR3, the full variable domain is GAGVSQTPSNKVTEKGKYVELRCDPISGHTALYWYRQSLGQGPEFLIYFQGTGAADDSGLPNDRFFAVRPEGSVSTLKIQRTERGDSAVYLCASSLGQDVGYTFGSGTRLTVV.